This T cell receptor beta chain stems from a study of blood T cell repertoires in COVID-19. Study-wide context: Sites across the United States, Italy and Spain contributed samples from acute and convalescent COVID-19. T cells, B-cell-depleted T cells, or PBMCs provided the cDNA or gDNA that served as material.

V lost 4 bases and J lost 2, with 33 bases in between. CDR3 size: 21 residues. Germline-derived CDR1 and CDR2 are KGHSY and FQNENV. The repertoire was sequenced with immunoSEQ multiplex PCR; TCRdb's copy has only in-frame clones and lacks some. Found here are 270,000 or so clones, around nine tenths of them singletons; the top ten hold about 0.94%. The clonotype was recovered from a woman between 35 and 50 years old who had recovered from COVID-19. Source material: peripheral blood. The rearrangement uses TRBV16 and TRBJ2-7, with D possibly matching TRBD1 (5 bases). The CDR3 region is CASSPTKLMLINRSLAYEQYF. The CDR3 bases are TGTGCCAGCAGCCCAACCAAACTAATGCTGATTAACAGGTCACTTGCCTACGAGCAGTACTTC.